Each of the 5 T cell receptor beta chains below was sequenced from the same sample in a study of cytomegalovirus exposure and HLA in healthy donors. Vbeta (60) and Jbeta (13) primers were used in the PCR. Using immunoSEQ multiplex PCR, the repertoire was profiled, and TCRdb retains in-frame clones only, with some absent. Of 160,000 or so clones in the sample, about four fifths were seen once. The sequencing sample was made of PBMCs. The receptors originated from a man aged 45-65 years in good health and CMV-seropositive.

This clone has just one count. V and J are TRBV27 and TRBJ2-6; D might be TRBD1 (6 bases). The V and J ends lost 6 bases and 1 base respectively, with 10 bases between them. The CDR3 runs 15 residues. The germline V gene has CDR1 MNHEY and CDR2 SMNVEV (reference sequence). CDR3 sequence (DNA): TGTGCCAGCAGCTTTACAGGGTCTGGGGCCAACGTCCTGACTTTC. It codes for CASSFTGSGANVLTF.

V gene TRBV7-2 combines with J gene TRBJ2-3, with 8 nucleotides matching TRBD2. Germline CDR1 and CDR2: SGHTA and FQGNSA. The CDR3 contains 16 residues. With V trimmed by 5 bases and J by 5 bases, 12 bases remained unmatched. This CDR3 is CASSPPGGRDLDTQYF. The CDR3 DNA reads TGTGCCAGCAGCCCGCCGGGGGGGAGAGACTTAGATACGCAGTATTTT. The full variable domain, its missing parts supplied by reference TRBV7-2 and TRBJ2-3, is GAGVSQSPSNKVTEKGKDVELRCDPISGHTALYWYRQSLGQGLEFLIYFQGNSAPDKSGLPSDRFSAERTGGSVSTLTIQRTQQEDSAVYLCASSPPGGRDLDTQYFGPGTRLTVL.

This chain connects TRBV11-2 to TRBJ1-4; D possibly corresponds to TRBD1 (5 bases). This CDR3 contains 15 residues. Trimming removed 3 bases from V and 1 base from J, with 9 bases in between. The germline CDR1 and CDR2 sequences are SGHAT and FQNNGV. DNA for the CDR3: TGTGCCAGCAGCTTCGGCGGGGGAACTAATGAAAAACTGTTTTTT. The encoded protein is CASSFGGGTNEKLFF.

J is TRBJ1-1 and V is TRBV4-1, with unresolved D. V was trimmed by 5 bases and J by 7 bases, leaving 8 bases between them. The CDR3 spans 11 residues. The germline V gene has CDR1 MGHRA and CDR2 YSYEKL. The CDR3 region has the DNA TGCGCCAGCAGCTCAGGAGGTGAAGCTTTCTTT. It translates to CASSSGGEAFF.

This clone has a single count. The rearrangement joins TRBV9 to TRBJ2-1; TRBD1 matches at 7 bases. The V and J ends lost 3 bases and 7 bases, in that order; junction bases with no gene match: 7. The CDR3 covers 14 residues. Germline CDR1 reads SGDLS; CDR2 reads YYNGEE. The CDR3 coding sequence is TGTGCCAGCAGCGCGACAGGGTCGTGGAATGAGCAGTTCTTC. Its translation: CASSATGSWNEQFF.